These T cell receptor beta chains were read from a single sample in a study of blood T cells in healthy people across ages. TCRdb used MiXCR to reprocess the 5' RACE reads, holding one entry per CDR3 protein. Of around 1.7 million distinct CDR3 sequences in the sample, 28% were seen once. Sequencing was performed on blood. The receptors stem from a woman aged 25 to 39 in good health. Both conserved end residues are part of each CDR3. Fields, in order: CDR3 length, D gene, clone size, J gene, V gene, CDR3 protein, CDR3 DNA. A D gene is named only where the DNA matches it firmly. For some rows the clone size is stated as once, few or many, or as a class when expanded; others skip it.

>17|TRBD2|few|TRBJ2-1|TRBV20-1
CSAAGLAGGSSFNEQFF
TGCAGTGCAGCGGGACTAGCGGGGGGGTCATCCTTCAATGAGCAGTTCTTC
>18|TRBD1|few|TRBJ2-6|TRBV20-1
CSAPLTGGTGSGANVLTF
TGCAGTGCCCCATTGACAGGGGGCACCGGCTCTGGGGCCAACGTCCTGACTTTC
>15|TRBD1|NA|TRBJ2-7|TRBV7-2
CASSLEGTASYEQYF
TGTGCCAGCAGCTTAGAAGGGACAGCGTCCTACGAGCAGTACTTC
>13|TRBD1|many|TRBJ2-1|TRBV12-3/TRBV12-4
CASTLDRADEQFF
TGTGCCAGCACCCTGGACAGGGCGGACGAGCAGTTCTTC
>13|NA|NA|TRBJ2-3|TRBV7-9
CASSGARLDTQYF
TGTGCCAGCAGCGGGGCTCGCCTAGATACGCAGTATTTT
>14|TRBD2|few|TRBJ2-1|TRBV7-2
CASSARDYLKEQFF
TGTGCCAGCAGCGCCCGGGACTACCTAAAGGAGCAGTTCTTC
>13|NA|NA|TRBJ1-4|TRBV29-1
CSVEERLNEKLFF
TGCAGCGTTGAGGAGAGACTTAATGAAAAACTGTTTTTT
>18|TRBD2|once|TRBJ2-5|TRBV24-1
CATSDLYCGSPTCDEQYF
TGTGCCACCAGTGATTTGTATTGCGGGAGTCCCACTTGTGATGAGCAGTACTTC
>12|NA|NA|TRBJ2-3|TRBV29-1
CSTGTTGDTQYF
TGCAGCACCGGGACGACAGGAGATACGCAGTATTTT
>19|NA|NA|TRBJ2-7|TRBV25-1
CASSGHLGTPARGTYEQYF
TGTGCCAGCAGTGGCCACCTCGGGACGCCGGCCCGAGGGACCTACGAGCAGTACTTC
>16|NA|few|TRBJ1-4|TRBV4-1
CASSQDDPSTCEKLFF
TGCGCCAGCAGCCAAGATGATCCCTCGACCTGTGAAAAACTGTTTTTT
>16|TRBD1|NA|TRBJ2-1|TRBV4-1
CASSPRTGGDYNEQFF
TGCGCCAGCAGCCCCCGGACAGGGGGAGACTACAATGAGCAGTTCTTC
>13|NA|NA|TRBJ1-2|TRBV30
CACRPNLDYGYTF
TGTGCCTGTAGACCCAACCTCGACTATGGCTACACCTTC
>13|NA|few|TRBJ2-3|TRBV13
CASSLGRDSRQYF
TGTGCCAGCAGCTTAGGCCGGGATTCGCGGCAGTATTTT
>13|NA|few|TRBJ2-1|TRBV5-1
CASSLAAGAEQFF
TGCGCCAGCAGCTTGGCGGCGGGTGCTGAGCAGTTCTTC
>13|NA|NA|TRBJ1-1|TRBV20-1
CSASGGSQAEAFF
TGCAGTGCTAGTGGGGGGTCGCAAGCTGAAGCTTTCTTT
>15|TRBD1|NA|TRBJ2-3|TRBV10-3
CAISKTGGRADTQYF
TGTGCCATCAGTAAGACAGGGGGCCGCGCAGATACGCAGTATTTT
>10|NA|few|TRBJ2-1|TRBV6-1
CASIYNEQFF
TGTGCCAGCATATACAATGAGCAGTTCTTC
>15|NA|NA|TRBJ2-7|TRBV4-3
CASSQDTGRMYEQYF
TGCGCCAGCAGCCAAGACACAGGACGTATGTACGAGCAGTACTTC
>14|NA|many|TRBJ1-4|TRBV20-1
CSARDSGNQEKLFF
TGCAGTGCTAGAGACTCAGGGAATCAGGAAAAACTGTTTTTT
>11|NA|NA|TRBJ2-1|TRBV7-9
CASSPYQEQFF
TGTGCCAGCAGCCCATATCAGGAGCAGTTCTTC
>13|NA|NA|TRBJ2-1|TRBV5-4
CASSLATSPSQFF
TGTGCCAGCAGCTTGGCCACGTCGCCCTCGCAGTTCTTC
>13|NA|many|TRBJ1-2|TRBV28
CASRWGSNYGYTF
TGTGCCAGCAGGTGGGGGTCGAACTATGGCTACACCTTC
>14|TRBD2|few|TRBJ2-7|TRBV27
CASSTLGGSNEQYF
TGTGCCAGCTCTACGCTGGGAGGGAGCAACGAGCAGTACTTC
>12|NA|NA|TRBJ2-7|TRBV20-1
CSAIGERYEQYF
TGCAGTGCGATAGGGGAAAGGTACGAGCAGTACTTC
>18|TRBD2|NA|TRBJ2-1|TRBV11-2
CASSSTRSRTSGNNEQFF
TGTGCCAGCAGCTCAACCCGCAGCCGGACTAGCGGTAACAATGAGCAGTTCTTC
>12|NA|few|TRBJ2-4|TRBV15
CATSSQFPQQYF
TGTGCCACCAGCTCCCAGTTCCCGCAACAGTACTTC
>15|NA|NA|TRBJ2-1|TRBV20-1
CSAGSGGLAGNEQFF
TGCAGTGCGGGGTCCGGCGGCCTGGCCGGCAATGAGCAGTTCTTC
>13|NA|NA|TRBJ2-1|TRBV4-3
CASSQGTAREQFF
TGCGCCAGCAGCCAAGGGACTGCTCGGGAGCAGTTCTTC
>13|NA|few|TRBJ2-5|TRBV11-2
CASAGMGRETQYF
TGTGCCAGCGCCGGTATGGGGCGGGAGACCCAGTACTTC
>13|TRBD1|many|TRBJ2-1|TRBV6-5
CASSSRTGGEQFF
TGTGCCAGCAGTTCTAGGACAGGGGGTGAGCAGTTCTTC
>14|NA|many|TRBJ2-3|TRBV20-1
CSARLEGLTDTQYF
TGCAGTGCTAGATTGGAGGGACTCACAGATACGCAGTATTTT
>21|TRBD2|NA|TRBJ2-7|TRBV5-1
CASSAPPGGRTSGAFAYEQYF
TGCGCCAGCAGCGCCCCTCCGGGGGGTCGAACTAGCGGGGCGTTCGCCTACGAGCAGTACTTC
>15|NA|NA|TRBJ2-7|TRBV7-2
CASSRAGLPYNEQYF
TGTGCCAGCAGCCGGGCCGGGTTACCCTACAATGAGCAGTACTTC
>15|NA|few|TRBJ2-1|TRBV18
CASSPLVSSFNEQFF
TGTGCCAGCTCACCACTTGTTAGCAGTTTCAATGAGCAGTTCTTC
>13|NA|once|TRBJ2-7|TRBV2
CASRQGPRYEQYF
TGTGCCAGCCGCCAGGGCCCGCGGTACGAGCAGTACTTC
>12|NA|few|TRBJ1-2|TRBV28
CASLRENYGYTF
TGTGCCAGTCTAAGAGAAAACTATGGCTACACCTTC
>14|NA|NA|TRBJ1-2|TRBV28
CASSPVTELYGYTF
TGTGCCAGCTCCCCTGTGACAGAACTCTATGGCTACACCTTC
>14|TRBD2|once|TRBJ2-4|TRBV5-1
CASSREGAKNIQYF
TGCGCCAGCAGCCGGGAGGGAGCCAAAAACATTCAGTACTTC
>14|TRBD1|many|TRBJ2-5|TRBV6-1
CASSEADRGETQYF
TGTGCCAGCAGTGAAGCGGACAGGGGAGAGACCCAGTACTTC
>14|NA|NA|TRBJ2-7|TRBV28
CASSSPGGVREQYF
TGTGCCAGCAGTTCCCCCGGCGGGGTACGAGAGCAGTACTTC